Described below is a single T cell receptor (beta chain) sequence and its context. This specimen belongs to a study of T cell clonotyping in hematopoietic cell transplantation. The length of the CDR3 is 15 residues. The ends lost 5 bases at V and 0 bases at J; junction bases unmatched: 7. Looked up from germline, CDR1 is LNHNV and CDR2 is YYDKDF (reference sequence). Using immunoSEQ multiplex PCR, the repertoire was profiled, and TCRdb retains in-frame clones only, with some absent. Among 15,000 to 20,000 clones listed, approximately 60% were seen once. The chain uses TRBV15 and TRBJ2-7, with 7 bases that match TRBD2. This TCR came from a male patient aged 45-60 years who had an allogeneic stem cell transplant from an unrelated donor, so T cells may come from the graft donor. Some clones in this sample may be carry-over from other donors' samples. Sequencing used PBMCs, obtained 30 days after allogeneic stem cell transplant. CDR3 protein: CATSGTGTTSYEQYF. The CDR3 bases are TGTGCCACCAGCGGAACCGGGACTACCTCCTACGAGCAGTACTTC.